These 24 T cell receptor beta chains share one sample of origin, sequenced in a study of tumor-infiltrating lymphocytes in primary liver carcinoma. Blood RNA was derived from unsorted whole blood, and germline DNA was extracted too. A constant-region primer primed TCR beta cDNA synthesis from about 0.55 ug of total RNA. Libraries covering TCR beta were generated through three nested multiplex PCR rounds (using a slightly modified ARM-PCR). Forward primers for TRBV1-TRBV30 and a C-beta reverse primer served the first two PCR rounds, at around 11 cycles each. TCRdb passed the multiplex PCR reads through MiXCR, listing each CDR3 protein once. This table holds fewer than 350,000 distinct CDR3 sequences, more than 55% found once. Material for sequencing was peripheral blood. The receptors were sampled from a middle-aged man with primary liver carcinoma and hepatitis B virus infection.

Turning to this clonotype: This may come from a read error, since a much larger clone is one base off. The chain has TRBV4-1 and TRBJ1-2; tentatively, D is TRBD1 (6 bases). Germline V gene lookup returns CDR1 MGHRA and CDR2 YSYEKL. The CDR3 is 15 amino acids. The CDR3 region is CANSQVSGADYGYTF. CDR3 bases: TGCGCCAACAGCCAAGTGTCAGGGGCGGACTATGGCTACACCTTC.

The V and J genes are TRBV14 and TRBJ1-6; D not certain. The germline V gene encodes CDR1 SGHDN and CDR2 FVKESK. V was clipped by 0 bases and J by 1 base, with 16 bases between them. The CDR3 has 19 amino acids. CDR3 protein: CASSQDQNHQASYNSPLHF. The CDR3 bases are TGTGCCAGCAGCCAAGATCAGAACCACCAGGCATCCTATAATTCACCCCTCCACTTT.

This clonotype was observed a single time. This may stem from a read error, because a much larger clone lies one nucleotide away. The rearrangement links TRBV6-1 to TRBJ2-1; 11 bases line up with TRBD2. The CDR3 covers 17 residues. CDR1 MNHNS and CDR2 SASEGT come from the germline V gene. The CDR3 is CVSSRTSGPTTYNEQFF. In nucleotides, the CDR3 is TGTGTCAGCAGCCGGACTAGCGGGCCGACTACCTACAATGAGCAGTTCTTC.

A word on this clonotype: A much larger clone differs from this one at a single base, so this may be a read error. The chain recombines TRBV4-1 with TRBJ2-6; D is unclear. The germline V gene encodes CDR1 MGHRA and CDR2 YSYEKL. CDR3 size: 18 residues. CDR3 loop: CASIQALRPLSGANVLTF. CDR3 sequence (DNA): TGCGCCAGCATCCAAGCCCTCCGACCCCTCTCTGGGGCCAACGTCCTGACTTTC.

This chain links TRBV7-9 with TRBJ1-6; D not certain. This CDR3 is 14 amino acids long. Trimming stripped 5 bases from V and 5 bases from J, with 10 bases between. The germline CDR1 and CDR2 sequences are SEHNR and FQNEAQ (reference sequence). CDR3 sequence: CASSHDGHNSPLHF. CDR3 bases: TGTGCCAGCAGCCACGATGGCCATAATTCACCCCTCCACTTT.

This clonotype was counted only a few times. This sequence may be a read error, since a much larger clone differs from it by one base. The CDR3 carries no conserved terminal phenylalanine or tryptophan, so it likely arises from a read error. V gene TRBV6-2 or TRBV6-3 combines with J gene TRBJ2-2; tentatively, D is TRBD1 (6 bases). The CDR3 is made up of 12 amino acids. Trimming stripped 6 bases from V and 7 bases from J, with 9 bases between. Looked up from germline, CDR1 is MNHEY and CDR2 is SVGEGT. The CDR3 DNA reads TGTGCCAGCAGACCACAGGGCGGGGAGCTGTTTTAT. Residues: CASRPQGGELFY.

This clonotype has only one observation. Given a much more abundant clone one base away, this may be a read error. Without the conserved terminal phenylalanine or tryptophan, this CDR3 likely stems from a read error. The chain links TRBV5-4 to TRBJ2-7; D gene unclear. Germline-derived CDR1 and CDR2 are SGHNT and YYREEE (reference sequence). CDR3 length: 12 amino acids. Trimming removed 4 bases at V and 7 bases at J, with 12 bases between. The CDR3 here is CASSPPGREQYL. The DNA for the CDR3 is TGTGCCAGCAGCCCGCCTGGGCGTGAGCAGTACTTA.

Points on this clonotype: Just one base apart from a much larger clone, this may be a read error. J is TRBJ2-3 and V is TRBV5-4; D remains unclear. Trimming took off 0 bases at V and 11 bases at J, with 19 bases between the two ends. The CDR3 runs 15 residues. CDR1 is SGHNT and CDR2 is YYREEE in the germline V gene (reference sequence). As DNA, the CDR3 is TGTGCCAGCAGCTTGGACGGACCCTCCCCGTATATGCAGTATTTT. Translated, it gives CASSLDGPSPYMQYF.

The CDR3 nucleotides are TGCAGTGTCCACTCTCGGGACAGTGTAAGCACTGAAGCTTTCTTT. Translating it yields CSVHSRDSVSTEAFF. The chain links TRBV29-1 to TRBJ1-1; 7 nucleotides agree with TRBD1. There are 15 residues in the CDR3. Germline assignment: CDR1 SQVTM and CDR2 ANQGSEA. Full variable domain (rest looked up from reference TRBV29-1 and TRBJ1-1): SAVISQKPSRDICQRGTSLTIQCQVDSQVTMMFWYRQQPGQSLTLIATANQGSEATYESGFVIDKFPISRPNLTFSTLTVSNMSPEDSSIYLCSVHSRDSVSTEAFFGQGTRLTVV.

The J gene is TRBJ2-7, the V gene TRBV20-1; no clear D. The CDR3 contains 13 residues. Per the germline V gene, CDR1 is DFQATT and CDR2 is SNEGSKA (reference sequence). V was pared by 2 bases and J by 2 bases, with 10 bases between. The CDR3 bases are TGCAGTGCTAGACACGACTCTCCCTACGAGCAGTACTTC. Translating it yields CSARHDSPYEQYF.

With regard to this clonotype: This sequence may be a read error, since a much larger clone differs from it by one base. The rearrangement links TRBV6-1 to TRBJ2-3; 11 positions match TRBD2. CDR1 and CDR2 (germline): MNHNS, SASEGT. The CDR3 has 16 amino acids. The CDR3 region has the DNA TGTACCAGCAGTGAGCTTCTAGCGGGAGGAACAGATACGCAGTATTTT. This translates into CTSSELLAGGTDTQYF.

Notes on this clonotype: A junction boundary mismatches the germline segment, possibly from a read error. This sequence joins TRBV4-2 and TRBJ2-3; 7 nucleotides match TRBD2. The CDR3 has 17 amino acids. The germline CDR1 and CDR2 sequences are LGHNA and YNFKEQ. Here the CDR3 reads CASSRGSSGFNTDTQYF. The CDR3 DNA sequence: TGCGCCAGCAGCCGAGGAAGTAGCGGGTTTAACACAGATACGCAGTATTTT.

Regarding this clonotype: In this CDR3 the conserved last residue, phenylalanine or tryptophan, is missing, so a read error is likely. The DNA of the CDR3 is TGTGCCAGCAGTCGAGGACAGGATAGGGGAAAGCAGTACCTC. Translation gives CASSRGQDRGKQYL. This chain connects TRBV28 to TRBJ2-7, with 7 bases that match TRBD1. The CDR3 is 14 amino acids. V dropped 5 bases and J dropped 8; count of bases not matched to a gene: 12. Germline V gene sequence: CDR1 MDHEN, CDR2 SYDVKM.

This clonotype was found once. The chain recombines TRBV10-3 with TRBJ2-7, with D possibly matching TRBD2 (6 bases). The CDR3 length is 15 residues. Looked up from germline, CDR1 is ENHRY and CDR2 is SYGVKD. Between the trimmed V and J ends, which lost 4 bases and 2 bases, there was a span of 15 bases. This CDR3 reads CAISGSEGLAYEQYF. CDR3 nucleotides: TGTGCCATCAGTGGGTCGGAGGGGCTAGCCTACGAGCAGTACTTC.

Of note for this clonotype: This could be a read error, since a much larger clone is one nucleotide away. The missing conserved phenylalanine or tryptophan at the end of this CDR3 makes a read error likely. This chain connects TRBV10-3 to TRBJ1-5, with D unclear. This CDR3 is built from 14 residues. Trimming shortened V by 4 bases and J by 1 base, and 8 bases separated the two germline ends. Germline-derived CDR1 and CDR2 are ENHRY and SYGVKD. DNA for the CDR3: TGTGCCATCAGTGGATGGCAGAGCAATCAGCCCCAGCATTAT. The encoded protein is CAISGWQSNQPQHY.

With regard to this clonotype: This may come from a read error, since a much larger clone is one base off. The missing conserved phenylalanine or tryptophan at the end of this CDR3 makes a read error likely. The chain combines TRBV12-3 or TRBV12-4 with TRBJ1-1; 9 nucleotides match TRBD1. V shed 6 bases, J shed 2 bases, and the junction held 10 bases outside the gene matches. The CDR3 loop spans 16 amino acids. CDR3: CASSRAGQGLNTEAFS. Written as DNA, the CDR3 is TGTGCCAGCAGCCGCGCGGGACAGGGTTTAAACACTGAAGCTTTCTCT.

This clonotype was observed a single time. Germline is not matched at one junction end, which may reflect a read error. The rearrangement joins TRBV4-2 to TRBJ2-7; 7 bases line up with TRBD2. This CDR3 contains 15 residues. CDR1 is LGHNA, CDR2 YNFKEQ, per germline. As DNA, the CDR3 is TGTGGCAGCAGCCAAGGAACTAGCGAATACTACGAGCAGTACTTC. The encoded protein is CGSSQGTSEYYEQYF.

On this clonotype: This CDR3 is missing its conserved last phenylalanine or tryptophan, likely due to a read error. This chain joins TRBV12-3 or TRBV12-4 and TRBJ2-1; possibly TRBD2 for D (5 bases). This CDR3 has 13 residues. The V gene lost 8 bases and the J gene lost 6 bases, with 14 bases spanning the gap. DNA of the CDR3: TGTGCCAGCCAGTTTGGCGGAGGCAATGAGCAGTTCCTC. This gives the protein CASQFGGGNEQFL.

The V and J genes are TRBV6-2 or TRBV6-3 and TRBJ1-2; no definite D call. This CDR3 region has 14 residues. Trimming removed 2 bases from V and 8 bases from J, with 15 bases in between. Germline V lookup: CDR1 MNHEY, CDR2 SVGEGT. The CDR3 protein is CASSYNPGGWGYTF. For the CDR3, the DNA is TGTGCCAGCAGTTACAATCCGGGAGGCTGGGGCTACACCTTC.

This clonotype was recorded only once. This likely comes from a read error, as the CDR3 has no conserved phenylalanine or tryptophan at its end. This rearrangement joins TRBV5-6 to TRBJ1-2; 7 bases agree with TRBD1. The length of the CDR3 is 15 residues. Germline CDR1 is SGHDT and CDR2 is YYEEEE. The ends lost 4 bases at V and 5 bases at J; junction bases unmatched: 11. CDR3 bases: TGTGCCAGCAGCCCCCTAAACAGGGGATTGTATGGCTACACCATC. This codes for CASSPLNRGLYGYTI.

Notes on this clonotype: A much bigger clone sits one base away, suggesting this may be a read error. J is TRBJ2-2 and V is TRBV29-1, with 12 bases matching TRBD2. The CDR3 covers 15 residues. Germline CDR1 SQVTM, CDR2 ANQGSEA. CDR3 in DNA: TGCGGCGTTGGTGGACTAGCGGGATATCCCGGGGAGCTGTTTTTT. Its translation: CGVGGLAGYPGELFF.

The chain recombines TRBV24-1 with TRBJ1-5; D not certain. Germline values: CDR1 KGHDR, CDR2 SFDVKD. V lost 6 bases and J lost 2, with 4 bases in between. The CDR3 is 12 residues long. The CDR3 sequence is CATSYCNQPQHF. As DNA, the CDR3 is TGTGCCACCAGTTACTGCAATCAGCCCCAGCATTTT.

Many counts were recorded for this clonotype. The V and J genes are TRBV6-2 or TRBV6-3 and TRBJ2-5; D call uncertain. Germline V lookup: CDR1 MNHEY, CDR2 SVGEGT. V was cut by 0 bases and J by 0 bases, with 11 bases left in between. This CDR3 spans 16 amino acids. This chain's CDR3 is CASSYSDLLYQETQYF. The CDR3, as DNA: TGTGCCAGCAGTTACTCGGACCTTCTGTACCAAGAGACCCAGTACTTC.

The V call is TRBV5-1, the J call TRBJ1-1; 7 bases are a match to TRBD1. This CDR3 region has 14 residues. Germline trimming cut 3 bases from V and 6 bases from J; bases unmatched to any gene: 8. CDR1 and CDR2 from the germline V gene are SGHRS and YFSETQ. This CDR3 is CASSWRGQRSEAFF. CDR3 DNA: TGCGCCAGCAGCTGGAGGGGACAGAGATCTGAAGCTTTCTTT.